This T cell receptor (beta chain) was captured in a study of blood T cell repertoires in COVID-19. Study context: Samples of COVID-19 (acute and convalescent) were obtained from the United States, Italy and Spain.

Details on this clone: The sample holds other DNA sequences that translate to the same CDR3.

TCRdb's table, derived via immunoSEQ multiplex PCR, lists solely in-frame clones and lacks some. The repertoire has 45,000 or so clones, 70% to 85% of them found once; the top ten carry 25% to 35%. The sequenced sample was peripheral blood. This TCR derives from an elderly woman with acute or convalescent COVID-19.

The CDR3 region is CASRTSSYEQYF. The CDR3 coding sequence is TGTGCCAGTCGGACTAGCTCCTACGAGCAGTACTTC. This chain uses TRBV28 with TRBJ2-7; TRBD2 matches 7 bases. In germline, CDR1 is MDHEN, CDR2 SYDVKM. There are 12 residues in the CDR3. J gave up 0 bases and V 9 bases, and 2 bases lay outside the gene matches. The entire variable domain, with the rest obtained from reference TRBV28 and TRBJ2-7, is as follows: DVKVTQSSRYLVKRTGEKVFLECVQDMDHENMFWYRQDPGLGLRLIYFSYDVKMKEKGDIPEGYSVSREKKERFSLILESASTNQTSMYLCASRTSSYEQYFGPGTRLTVT.